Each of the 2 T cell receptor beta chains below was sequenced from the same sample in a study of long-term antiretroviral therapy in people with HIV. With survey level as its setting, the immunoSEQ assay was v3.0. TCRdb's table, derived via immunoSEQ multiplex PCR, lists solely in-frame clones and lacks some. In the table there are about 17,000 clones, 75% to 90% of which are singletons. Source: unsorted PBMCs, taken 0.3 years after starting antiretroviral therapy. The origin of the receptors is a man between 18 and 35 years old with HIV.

Here the CDR3 reads CASSLYEMNTEAFF. CDR3 nucleotides: TGTGCCAGCAGTTTATACGAAATGAACACTGAAGCTTTCTTT. The J gene is TRBJ1-1, the V gene TRBV28; no definite D call. Germline V gene sequence: CDR1 MDHEN, CDR2 SYDVKM. V gave up 1 base and J gave up 0 bases, with 6 bases separating them. The CDR3 length is 14 residues.

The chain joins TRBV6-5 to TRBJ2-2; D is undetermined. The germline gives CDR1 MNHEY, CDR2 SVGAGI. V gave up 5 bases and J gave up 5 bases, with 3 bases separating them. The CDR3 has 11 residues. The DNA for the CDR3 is TGTGCCAGCAGTACTACCGGGGAGCTGTTTTTT. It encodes CASSTTGELFF.